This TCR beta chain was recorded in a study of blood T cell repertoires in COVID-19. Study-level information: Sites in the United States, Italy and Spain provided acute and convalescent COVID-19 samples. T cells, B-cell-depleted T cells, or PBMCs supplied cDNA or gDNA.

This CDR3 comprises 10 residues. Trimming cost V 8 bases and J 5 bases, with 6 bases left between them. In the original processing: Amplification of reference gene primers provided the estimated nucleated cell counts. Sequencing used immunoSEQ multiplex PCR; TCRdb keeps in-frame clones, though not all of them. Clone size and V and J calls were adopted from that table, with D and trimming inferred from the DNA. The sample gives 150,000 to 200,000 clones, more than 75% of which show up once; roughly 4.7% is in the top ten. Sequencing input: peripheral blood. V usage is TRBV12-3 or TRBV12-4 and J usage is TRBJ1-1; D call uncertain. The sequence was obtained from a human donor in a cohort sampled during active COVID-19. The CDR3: CASRGTEAFF. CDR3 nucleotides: TGTGCCAGCCGAGGTACTGAAGCTTTCTTT.